The next 6 T cell receptor beta chains were all read from a single sample in a study of OX40 agonist ivuxolimab in advanced cancers. To prepare the library, the immunoSEQ multiplex PCR assay was applied. TCRdb took over this immuneACCESS table, retaining in-frame rearrangements with V and J assigned. Such tables are incomplete; in checked studies, under half of the missing clones stem from an unresolved V gene, and the remainder is unexplained. The sample table holds 100,000 or so clones, of which approximately 80% were seen once. In total, the top ten clones hold less than 5.5% of the sample. The specimen was CD4+ or CD8+ T cells sorted from blood, collected in a trial of the OX40 agonist ivuxolimab. These receptors originate from an adult with an advanced solid tumor such as melanoma, head and neck, liver or kidney cancer.

In its sample, this clone was seen a few times. V usage is TRBV7-9 and J usage is TRBJ1-6; 9 bases are shared with TRBD1. The V segment lost 8 bases and the J segment 9 bases; nucleotides outside the gene matches: 5. Germline V CDR1 and CDR2: SEHNR, FQNEAQ (reference sequence). The CDR3 spans 13 residues. The CDR3 nucleotides are TGTGCCAGCGGACAGGGGTCCCCTTCACCCCTCCACTTT. Its protein product is CASGQGSPSPLHF. Complete variable domain (other parts from reference TRBV7-9 and TRBJ1-6): DTGVSQNPRHKITKRGQNVTFRCDPISEHNRLYWYRQTLGQGPEFLTYFQNEAQLEKSRLLSDRFSAERPKGSFSTLEIQRTEQGDSAMYLCASGQGSPSPLHFGNGTRLTVT.

This clone is medium-sized by share. The chain employs TRBV7-9 and TRBJ1-2, with a tentative D call TRBD1 (6 bases). From germline, CDR1 is SEHNR and CDR2 FQNEAQ (reference sequence). The CDR3 consists of 18 residues. Trimming shortened V by 3 bases and J by 4 bases, and 24 bases separated the two germline ends. The CDR3: CASSFNPPFTGIIYGYTF. The CDR3 nucleotides read TGTGCCAGCAGCTTCAATCCCCCCTTTACAGGGATCATCTATGGCTACACCTTC.

The chain couples TRBV6-6 to TRBJ1-6; 7 nucleotides match TRBD1. The CDR3 consists of 16 residues. Trimming cost V 2 bases and J 5 bases; bases outside gene matches: 6. Looked up from germline, CDR1 is MNHNY and CDR2 is SVGAGI (reference sequence). CDR3 amino acids: CASSYPSGTDNSPLHF. CDR3 sequence (DNA): TGTGCCAGCAGTTACCCTTCCGGGACAGATAATTCACCCCTCCACTTT.

The V call is TRBV27, the J call TRBJ1-2; a possible D gene is TRBD1 (5 bases). The CDR3 covers 13 residues. V lost 5 bases and J lost 7, with 14 bases in between. From germline, CDR1 is MNHEY and CDR2 SMNVEV (reference sequence). The DNA of the CDR3 is TGTGCCAGCAGTCTAGCAGGGACTGGTGGCTACACCTTC. As protein: CASSLAGTGGYTF.

This clone was counted at least ten times. At the DNA level, this CDR3 is encoded by other sequences in the same sample as well. The chain uses TRBV7-9 and TRBJ2-7, with a possible D match to TRBD2 (6 bases). The germline V and J ends were trimmed by 5 bases and 3 bases, with 8 bases remaining between them. This CDR3 region has 12 residues. Germline assignment: CDR1 SEHNR and CDR2 FQNEAQ (reference sequence). CDR3 residues: CASSGRDYEQYF. CDR3 coding DNA: TGTGCCAGCAGCGGGCGGGACTACGAGCAGTACTTC.

The chain uses TRBV7-9 and TRBJ2-1; 7 nucleotides align to TRBD2. The CDR3 covers 15 residues. From germline, CDR1 is SEHNR and CDR2 FQNEAQ (reference sequence). Trimming took 1 base from V and 9 from J; bases not matched to a gene: 9. The CDR3 DNA sequence: TGTGCCAGCAGCTTAGTAGCGGGCCTCTCCCCTGAGCAGTTCTTC. It yields the protein CASSLVAGLSPEQFF.